The TCR beta chain under discussion was sequenced for a study of T cell repertoires in cytomegalovirus infection. Study-level information: The authors used CMV epitopes that were HLA-C-restricted (recently identified) and HLA-B-restricted (well studied). Public TCR beta signatures provided an indication of both CMV infection and a matching HLA type.

TCRdb re-called the reads with MiXCR, one entry per CDR3 protein. The sample shows 230,000 or so distinct CDR3 sequences, 35% to 40% of them seen only once. CDR3 length equals 18 residues. The germline V gene has CDR1 MNHGY and CDR2 SAAAGT. V lost 3 bases, J lost 3 bases, and 11 bases stayed unmatched. This clonotype occurred a few times. Its specificity is not known. Sequenced here: CD8+ T cells from cultured PBMCs, sampled from culture after CMV antigen stimulation. This receptor was taken from a human donor in good health (CMV status not recorded). Some clones in this sample may be carry-over from other donors' samples. The rearrangement joins TRBV6-8 to TRBJ2-1; 10 bases are a match to TRBD2. The chain's CDR3 is CASSYTDLAGEDYNEQFF. CDR3 bases: TGTGCCAGCAGTTATACCGACCTAGCGGGAGAGGACTACAATGAGCAGTTCTTC.